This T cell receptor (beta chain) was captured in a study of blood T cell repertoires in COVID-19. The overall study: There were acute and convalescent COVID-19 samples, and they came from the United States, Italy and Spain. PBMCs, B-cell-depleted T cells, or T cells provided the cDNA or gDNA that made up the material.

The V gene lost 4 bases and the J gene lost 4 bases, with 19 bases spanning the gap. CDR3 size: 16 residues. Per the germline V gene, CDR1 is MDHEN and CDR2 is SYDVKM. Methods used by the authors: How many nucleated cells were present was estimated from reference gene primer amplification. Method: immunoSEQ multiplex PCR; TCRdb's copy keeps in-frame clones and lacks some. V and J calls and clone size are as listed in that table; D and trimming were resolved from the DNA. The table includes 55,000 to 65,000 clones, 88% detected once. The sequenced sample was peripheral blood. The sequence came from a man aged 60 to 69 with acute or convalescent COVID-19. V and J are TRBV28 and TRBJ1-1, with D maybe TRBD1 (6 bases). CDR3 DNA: TGTGCCAGCAGTTCCGGAGGAGGGGGGGCGGTCACTGAAGCTTTCTTT. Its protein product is CASSSGGGGAVTEAFF.